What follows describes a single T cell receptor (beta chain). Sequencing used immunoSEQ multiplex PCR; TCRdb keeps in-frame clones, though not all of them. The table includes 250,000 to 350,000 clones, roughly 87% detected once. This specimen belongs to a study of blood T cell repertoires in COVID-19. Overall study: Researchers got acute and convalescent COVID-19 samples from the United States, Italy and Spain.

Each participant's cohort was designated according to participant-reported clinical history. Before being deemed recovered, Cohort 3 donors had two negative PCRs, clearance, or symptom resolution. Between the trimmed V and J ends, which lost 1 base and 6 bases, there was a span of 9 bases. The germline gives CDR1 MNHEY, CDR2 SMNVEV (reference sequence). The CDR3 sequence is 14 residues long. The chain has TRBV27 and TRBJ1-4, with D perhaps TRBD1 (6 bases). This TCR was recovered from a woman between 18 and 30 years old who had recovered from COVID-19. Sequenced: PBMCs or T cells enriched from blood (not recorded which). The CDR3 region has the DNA TGTGCCAGCAGTTTATTAGGGGGACATGAAAAACTGTTTTTT. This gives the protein CASSLLGGHEKLFF.